This T cell receptor beta chain was captured by sequencing in a study of technical replicates of blood from a few donors. Clones were read by immunoSEQ multiplex PCR, and TCRdb kept only the in-frame ones, dropping some. The sample contains tens of thousands of clones, under 99% of which appear only once. This receptor was obtained from a human donor in good health. Sequencing used T cells isolated from PBMCs.

CDR3 region: CASSTHSGQGSYEQYF. The CDR3 DNA sequence: TGTGCCAGTAGTACTCACTCGGGACAGGGATCCTACGAGCAGTACTTC. The chain uses TRBV19 and TRBJ2-7; 9 bases agree with TRBD1. Germline CDR1 LNHDA, CDR2 SQIVND (reference sequence). The V segment lost 4 bases and the J segment 1 base; nucleotides outside the gene matches: 8. This CDR3 is 16 amino acids long.